This TCR beta chain appears in the sequencing data of a study of T cell changes during pregnancy in multiple sclerosis. This CDR3 is built from 15 residues. V lost 4 bases to trimming and J lost 0 bases, with 12 bases between them. CDR1 and CDR2 from the germline V gene are LGHNA and YNFKEQ. The assay was immunoSEQ multiplex PCR, and TCRdb's table has in-frame clones only and misses some. The table records about 130,000 clones, roughly 95% of them present only once. This clone was detected only a few times. This chain links TRBV4-2 with TRBJ1-1; tentatively, D is TRBD1 (5 bases). The sample here was peripheral blood, taken after pregnancy. This clonotype was sampled from a female donor with multiple sclerosis, enrolled in a pregnancy study. The CDR3 sequence is CASSLGTTVNTEAFF. The CDR3 DNA reads as TGTGCCAGCAGCCTGGGGACTACCGTGAACACTGAAGCTTTCTTT.